This T cell receptor beta chain originates from a study of shared clonotypes between healthy human individuals. This CDR3 is built from 12 residues. Germline lookup yields CDR1 MDHEN and CDR2 SYDVKM. Deep level was the assay's run setting. Genomic DNA of every subset was divided equally among multiple immunoSEQ plates. The assay was immunoSEQ multiplex PCR, and TCRdb's table has in-frame clones only and misses some. The sample holds over 2 million clones, roughly 90% seen once. Comment on this clone: The germline gene is not matched at one end of the junction; a read error may be the cause.

The material sequenced was naive CD4+ T cells from PBMCs. The sample's subset: CD45RA+ positively selected. The source of this sequence is a man aged 18 to 29 in good health. Some clones in this sample may be carry-over from other donors' samples. The V gene is TRBV28, the J gene TRBJ2-7, with 10 bases aligning to TRBD1. The DNA for the CDR3 is TGTGCCAGCAGTTTAGGACAGGGGGAACATGACTTC. Translated, it gives CASSLGQGEHDF.